The source of this T cell receptor beta chain is a study of CD8 T cells in ankylosing spondylitis. The CDR3 sequence is 16 residues long. The V gene end was trimmed by 6 bases and the J gene end by 0 bases; junction bases not matched to a gene: 5. Germline CDR1 MDHEN, CDR2 SYDVKM. This clonotype has a count of ten or more. Its antigen is still unknown. General study points: There was a TCR beta motif, made of several highly homologous variants, that appeared characteristic of ankylosing spondylitis blood.

The TCR beta libraries were generated through quantitative 5'-RACE incorporating molecular barcodes. TCRdb ran MiXCR on the 5' RACE reads and lists one entry per CDR3 protein. Here the sample spans about 36,000 distinct CDR3 sequences, about an eighth being singletons. Material for sequencing was synovial fluid, either unsorted or a sorted T cell fraction (not recorded which). The rearrangement uses TRBV28 and TRBJ2-6, with TRBD1 matching over 7 bases. The receptor was derived from a male donor with ankylosing spondylitis. CDR3 region: CASSPGQPSGANVLTF. The CDR3 bases are TGTGCCAGCAGCCCGGGACAGCCCTCTGGGGCCAACGTCCTGACTTTC.